This T cell receptor (beta chain) was retrieved from a study of human T cells and chemical hapten exposure. TCRdb analysed the RACE reads with MiXCR anew, one entry per CDR3 protein. Of tens of thousands of distinct CDR3 sequences in the sample, 13% were seen once. Time point noted: patch test 3, about 24 weeks after DPC sensitization. Treatment defined: therapeutic diphenylcyclopropenone sensitization with weekly scalp DPC. In its sample, this clonotype was seen many times. The V end lost 6 bases, the J end lost 0 bases, and 18 bases lay between the germline ends. The CDR3 totals 16 residues. Germline V gene sequence: CDR1 SGHVS, CDR2 FQNEAQ.

The input for sequencing was whole blood, taken in connection with sensitization to the hapten diphenylcyclopropenone (DPC). The chain has TRBV7-8 and TRBJ2-7; unclear D gene. The TCR was taken from a woman aged 45 to 65 with alopecia areata. Some clones in this sample may be carry-over from other donors' samples. The CDR3 here is CASSPGPWTSSYEQYF. DNA of the CDR3: TGTGCCAGCAGTCCTGGTCCCTGGACGAGCTCCTACGAGCAGTACTTC.